The text below deals with one T cell receptor (beta chain). Its antigen is currently unknown. These data come from a study of cytomegalovirus exposure and HLA in healthy donors. On the study more broadly: A prior analysis found about 110 million unique TCR beta sequences from 150 million to 200 million T cells. Study-wide points: An assumption of roughly uniform sequencing depth across donors underlay the presence/absence analyses.

The CDR3 contains 16 residues. Trimming stripped 1 base from V and 2 bases from J, with 14 bases between. The germline CDR1 and CDR2 sequences are SGHTA and FQGNSA. The PCR used 60 Vbeta and 13 Jbeta primers. Only in-frame clones appear in the TCRdb table, and some are missing; sequencing was by immunoSEQ multiplex PCR. The sample shows about 130,000 clones, 74% of them seen only once. The origin of this receptor is a male donor in good health and CMV-seronegative. The sequenced sample was PBMCs. V gene TRBV7-2 combines with J gene TRBJ2-5; possibly TRBD2 for D (7 bases). This chain's CDR3 is CASSLGEGGRQETQYF. The CDR3 DNA is TGTGCCAGCAGCTTAGGGGAGGGGGGGCGACAAGAGACCCAGTACTTC.